Sequencing of this T cell receptor (beta chain) was carried out in a study of cytomegalovirus exposure and HLA in healthy donors. PCR involved 60 Vbeta and 13 Jbeta primers. Libraries were prepared by immunoSEQ multiplex PCR; TCRdb keeps only in-frame clonotypes and omits some of them. There are 100,000 to 150,000 clones in the sample; approximately 74% occur only once, and roughly 7% lies in the top ten. The length of the CDR3 is 15 residues. Germline CDR1 is LNHNV and CDR2 is YYDKDF (reference sequence). Trimming removed 1 base at V and 8 bases at J, with 14 bases between. The rearrangement uses TRBV15 and TRBJ2-2, with D possibly matching TRBD2 (6 bases). Material for sequencing was PBMCs. This sequence originates from a male donor in good health and CMV-seronegative. As DNA, the CDR3 is TGTGCCACCAGCAGAGCCGGGACTGTAAAAGGGGAGCTGTTTTTT. It specifies CATSRAGTVKGELFF. Full variable domain (outside the CDR3, taken from reference TRBV15 and TRBJ2-2): DAMVIQNPRYQVTQFGKPVTLSCSQTLNHNVMYWYQQKSSQAPKLLFHYYDKDFNNEADTPDNFQSRRPNTSFCFLDIRSPGLGDTAMYLCATSRAGTVKGELFFGEGSRLTVL.